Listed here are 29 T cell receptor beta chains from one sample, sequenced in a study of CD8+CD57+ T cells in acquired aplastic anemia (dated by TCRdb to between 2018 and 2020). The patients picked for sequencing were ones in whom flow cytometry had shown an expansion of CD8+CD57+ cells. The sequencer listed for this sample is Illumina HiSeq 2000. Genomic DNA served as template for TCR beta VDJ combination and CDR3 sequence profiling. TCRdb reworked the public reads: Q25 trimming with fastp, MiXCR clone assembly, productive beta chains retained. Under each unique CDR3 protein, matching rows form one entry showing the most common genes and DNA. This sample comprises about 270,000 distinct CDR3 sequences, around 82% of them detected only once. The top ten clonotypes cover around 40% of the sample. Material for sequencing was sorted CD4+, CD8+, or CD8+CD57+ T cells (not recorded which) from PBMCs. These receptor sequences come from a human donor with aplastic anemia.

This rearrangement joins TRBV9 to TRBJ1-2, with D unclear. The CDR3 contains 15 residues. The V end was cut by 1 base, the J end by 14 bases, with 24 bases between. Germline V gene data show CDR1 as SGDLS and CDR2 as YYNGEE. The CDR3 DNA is TGTGCCAGCAGCGTAAGGACCGCCCGAAATCAGCCCCAGACCTTC. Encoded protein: CASSVRTARNQPQTF.

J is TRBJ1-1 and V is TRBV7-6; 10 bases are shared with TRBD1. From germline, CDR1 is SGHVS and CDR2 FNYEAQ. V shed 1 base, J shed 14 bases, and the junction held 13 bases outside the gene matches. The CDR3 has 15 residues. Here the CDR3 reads CASSLGGTGVNYGFF. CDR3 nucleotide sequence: TGTGCCAGCAGCTTAGGGGGGACAGGGGTGAATTATGGCTTCTTT.

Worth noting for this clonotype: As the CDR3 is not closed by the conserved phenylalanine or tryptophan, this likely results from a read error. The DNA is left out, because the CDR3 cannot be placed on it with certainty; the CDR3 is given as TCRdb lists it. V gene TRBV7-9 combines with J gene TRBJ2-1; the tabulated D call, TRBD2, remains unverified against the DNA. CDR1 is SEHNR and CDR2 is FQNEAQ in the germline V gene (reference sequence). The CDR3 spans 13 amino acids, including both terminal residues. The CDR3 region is CASSFQRSGGTTM.

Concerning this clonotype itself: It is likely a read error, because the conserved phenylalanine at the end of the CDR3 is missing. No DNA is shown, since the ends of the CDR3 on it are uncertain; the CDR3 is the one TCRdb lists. CDR3 amino acids: CASGETGNIQHFV. The chain has TRBV9 and TRBJ1-5; no check of the table's D call, TRBD1, against the DNA was made. The CDR3 totals 13 residues, both ends included. Germline V CDR1 and CDR2: SGDLS, YYNGEE.

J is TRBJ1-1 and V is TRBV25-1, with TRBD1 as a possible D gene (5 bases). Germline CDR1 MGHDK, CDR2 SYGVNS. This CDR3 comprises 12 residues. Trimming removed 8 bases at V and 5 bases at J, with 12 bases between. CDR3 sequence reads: CASAAGETEAFF. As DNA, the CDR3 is TGTGCCAGCGCCGCGGGGGAGACTGAAGCTTTCTTT.

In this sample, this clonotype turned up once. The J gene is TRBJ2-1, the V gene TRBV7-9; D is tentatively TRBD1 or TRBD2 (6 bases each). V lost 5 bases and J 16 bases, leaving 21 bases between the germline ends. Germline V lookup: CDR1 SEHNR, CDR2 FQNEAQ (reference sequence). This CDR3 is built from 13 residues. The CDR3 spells CASSEGGIYEAFF. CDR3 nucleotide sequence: TGTGCCAGCAGCGAAGGGGGGATCTACGAGGCCTTCTTC.

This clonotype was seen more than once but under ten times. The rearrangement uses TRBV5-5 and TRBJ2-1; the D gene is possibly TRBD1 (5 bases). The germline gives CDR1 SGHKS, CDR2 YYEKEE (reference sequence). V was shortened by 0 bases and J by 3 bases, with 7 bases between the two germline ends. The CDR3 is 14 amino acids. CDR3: CASSLGGFYNEQFF. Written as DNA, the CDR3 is TGTGCCAGCAGCTTGGGGGGCTTCTACAATGAGCAGTTCTTC. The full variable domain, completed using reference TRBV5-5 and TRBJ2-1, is DAGVTQSPTHLIKTRGQQVTLRCSPISGHKSVSWYQQVLGQGPQFIFQYYEKEERGRGNFPDRFSARQFPNYSSELNVNALLLGDSALYLCASSLGGFYNEQFFGPGTRLTVL.

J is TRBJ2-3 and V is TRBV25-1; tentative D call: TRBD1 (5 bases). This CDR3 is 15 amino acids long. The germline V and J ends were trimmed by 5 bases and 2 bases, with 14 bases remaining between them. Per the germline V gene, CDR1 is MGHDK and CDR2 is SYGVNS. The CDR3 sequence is CASSQGVLFTDTQYF. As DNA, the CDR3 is TGTGCCAGCAGTCAAGGGGTACTATTCACAGATACGCAGTATTTT.

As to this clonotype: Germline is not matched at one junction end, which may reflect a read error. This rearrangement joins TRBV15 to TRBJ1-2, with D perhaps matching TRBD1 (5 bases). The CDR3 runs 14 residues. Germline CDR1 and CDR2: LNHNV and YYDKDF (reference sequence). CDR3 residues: CASSGRAVGYGYTF. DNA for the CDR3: TGTGCCAGCAGCGGCAGGGCAGTCGGCTATGGCTACACCTTC.

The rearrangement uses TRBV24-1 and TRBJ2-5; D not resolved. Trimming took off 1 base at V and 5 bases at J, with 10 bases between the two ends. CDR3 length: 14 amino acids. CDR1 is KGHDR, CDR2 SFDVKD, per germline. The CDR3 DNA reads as TGTGCCACCAGTGATTTTTTGGGTGGGGAGACCCAGTACTTC. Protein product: CATSDFLGGETQYF.

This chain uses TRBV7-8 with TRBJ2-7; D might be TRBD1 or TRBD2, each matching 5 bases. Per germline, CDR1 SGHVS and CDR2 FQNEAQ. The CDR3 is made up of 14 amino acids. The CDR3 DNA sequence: TGTGCCAGCAGCTTTCATCCAGACGGGACCGCCCATTCCGTC. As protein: CASSFHPDGTAHSV.

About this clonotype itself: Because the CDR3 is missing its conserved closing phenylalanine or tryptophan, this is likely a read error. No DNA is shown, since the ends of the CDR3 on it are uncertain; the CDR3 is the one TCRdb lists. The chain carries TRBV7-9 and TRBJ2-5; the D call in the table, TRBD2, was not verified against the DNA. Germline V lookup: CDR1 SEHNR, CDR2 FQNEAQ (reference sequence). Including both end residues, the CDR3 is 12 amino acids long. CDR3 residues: CASHFQRSGGSY.

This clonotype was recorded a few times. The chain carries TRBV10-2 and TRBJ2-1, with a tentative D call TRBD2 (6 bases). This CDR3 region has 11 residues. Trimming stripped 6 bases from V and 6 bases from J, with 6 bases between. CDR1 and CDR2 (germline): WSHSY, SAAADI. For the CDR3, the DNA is TGCGCCAGCAGGCGGGGCAATGAGCAGTTCTTC. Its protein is CASRRGNEQFF.

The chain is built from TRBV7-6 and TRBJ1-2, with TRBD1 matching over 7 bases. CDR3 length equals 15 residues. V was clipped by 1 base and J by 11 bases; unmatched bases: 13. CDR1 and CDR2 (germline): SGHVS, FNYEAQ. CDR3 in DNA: TGTGCCAGCAGCTTAGGGGACAGCAAAGAGACTCAGTACACCTTC. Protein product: CASSLGDSKETQYTF.

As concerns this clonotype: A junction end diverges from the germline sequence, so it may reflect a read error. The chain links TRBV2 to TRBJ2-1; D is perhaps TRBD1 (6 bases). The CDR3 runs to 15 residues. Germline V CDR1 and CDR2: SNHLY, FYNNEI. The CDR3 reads CASSLRGRQATPLYF. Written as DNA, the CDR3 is TGTGCCAGCAGCTTACGCGGGCGACAGGCCACCCCCCTCTACTTC.

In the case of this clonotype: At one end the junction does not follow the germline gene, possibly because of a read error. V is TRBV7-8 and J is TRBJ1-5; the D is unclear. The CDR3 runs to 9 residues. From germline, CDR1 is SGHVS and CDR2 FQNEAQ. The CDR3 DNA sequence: TGTGCCAACAGCTCCCCCCAGCATTTT. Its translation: CANSSPQHF.

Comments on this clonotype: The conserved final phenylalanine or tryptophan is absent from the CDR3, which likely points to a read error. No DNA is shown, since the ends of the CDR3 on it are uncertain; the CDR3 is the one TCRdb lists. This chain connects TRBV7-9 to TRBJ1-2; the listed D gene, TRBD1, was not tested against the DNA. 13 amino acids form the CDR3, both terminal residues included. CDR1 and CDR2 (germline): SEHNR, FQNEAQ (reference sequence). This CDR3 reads CASSLAEGCGYSN.

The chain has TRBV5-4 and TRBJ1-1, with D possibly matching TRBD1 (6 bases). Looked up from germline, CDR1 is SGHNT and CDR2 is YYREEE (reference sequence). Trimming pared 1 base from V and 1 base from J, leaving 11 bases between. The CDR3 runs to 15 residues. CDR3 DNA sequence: TGTGCCAGCAGCTTGATGGGGGGGGCGAACACTGAAGCTTTCTTT. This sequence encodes CASSLMGGANTEAFF.

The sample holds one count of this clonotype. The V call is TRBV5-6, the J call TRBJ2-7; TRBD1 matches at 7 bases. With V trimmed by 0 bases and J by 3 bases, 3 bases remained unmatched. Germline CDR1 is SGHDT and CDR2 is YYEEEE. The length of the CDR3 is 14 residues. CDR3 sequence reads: CASSLEGADYEQYF. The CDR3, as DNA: TGTGCCAGCAGCTTGGAGGGGGCCGACTACGAGCAGTACTTC.

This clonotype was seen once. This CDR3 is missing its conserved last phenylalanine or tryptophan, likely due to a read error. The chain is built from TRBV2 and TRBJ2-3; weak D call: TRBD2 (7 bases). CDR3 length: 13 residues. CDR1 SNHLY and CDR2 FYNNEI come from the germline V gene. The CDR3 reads CASGGGGTDTQYC. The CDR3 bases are TGTGCCAGCGGAGGCGGGGGCACCGATACGCAGTATTGT.

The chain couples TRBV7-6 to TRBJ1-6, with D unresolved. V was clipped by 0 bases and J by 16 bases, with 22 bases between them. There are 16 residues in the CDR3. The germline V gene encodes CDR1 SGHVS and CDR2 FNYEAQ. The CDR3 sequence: CASSLAHGRKNSQLHF. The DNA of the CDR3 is TGTGCCAGCAGCTTAGCGCACGGGAGAAAAAATTCACAGCTCCACTTT. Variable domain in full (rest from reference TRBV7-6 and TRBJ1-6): GAGVSQSPRYKVTKRGQDVALRCDPISGHVSLYWYRQALGQGPEFLTYFNYEAQQDKSGLPNDRFSAERPEGSISTLTIQRTEQRDSAMYRCASSLAHGRKNSQLHFGNGTRLTVT.

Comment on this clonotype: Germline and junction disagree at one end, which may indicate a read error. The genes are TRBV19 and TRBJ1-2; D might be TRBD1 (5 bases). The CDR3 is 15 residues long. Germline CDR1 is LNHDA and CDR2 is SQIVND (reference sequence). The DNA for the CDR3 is TGTGCCAGTAGTATCACAGGCGGCGCCGACTATGGGCAGTCCTTC. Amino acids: CASSITGGADYGQSF.

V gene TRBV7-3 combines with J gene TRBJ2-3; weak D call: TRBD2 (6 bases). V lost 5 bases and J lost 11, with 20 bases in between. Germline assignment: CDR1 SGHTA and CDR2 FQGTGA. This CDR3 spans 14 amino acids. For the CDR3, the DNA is TGTGCCAGCAGCCATGCAGGGACTCAGCCCCAGCAGTATTTT. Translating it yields CASSHAGTQPQQYF. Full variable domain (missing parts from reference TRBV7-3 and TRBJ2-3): GAGVSQTPSNKVTEKGKYVELRCDPISGHTALYWYRQSLGQGPEFLIYFQGTGAADDSGLPNDRFFAVRPEGSVSTLKIQRTERGDSAVYLCASSHAGTQPQQYFGPGTRLTVL.

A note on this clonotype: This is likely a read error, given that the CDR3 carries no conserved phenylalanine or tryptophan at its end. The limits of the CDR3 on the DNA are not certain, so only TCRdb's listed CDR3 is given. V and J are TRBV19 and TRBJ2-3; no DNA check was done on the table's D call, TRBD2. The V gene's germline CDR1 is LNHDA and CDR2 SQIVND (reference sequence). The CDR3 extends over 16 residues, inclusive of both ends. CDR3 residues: CASSIVSATYNEQQFV.

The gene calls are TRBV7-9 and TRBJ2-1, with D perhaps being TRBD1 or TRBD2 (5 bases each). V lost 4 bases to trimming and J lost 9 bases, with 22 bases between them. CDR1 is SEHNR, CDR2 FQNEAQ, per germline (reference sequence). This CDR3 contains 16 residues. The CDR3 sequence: CASSSGREGPTIEQFF. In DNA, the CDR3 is TGTGCCAGCAGCTCGGGGAGAGAGGGACCTACGATTGAGCAGTTCTTC.

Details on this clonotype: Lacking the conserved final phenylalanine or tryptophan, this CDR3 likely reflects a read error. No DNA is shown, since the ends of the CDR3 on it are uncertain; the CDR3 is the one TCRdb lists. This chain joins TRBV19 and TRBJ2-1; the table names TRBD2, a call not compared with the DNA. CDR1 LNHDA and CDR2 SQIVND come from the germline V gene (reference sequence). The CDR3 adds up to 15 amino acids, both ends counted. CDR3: CATNQGYGQYFGPVS.

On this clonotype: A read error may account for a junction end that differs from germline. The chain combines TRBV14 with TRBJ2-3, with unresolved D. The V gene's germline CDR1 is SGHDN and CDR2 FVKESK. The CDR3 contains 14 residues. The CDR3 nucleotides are TGCGCCAGCAGGAAAGTGGGAACTGAAGCTACCTTTGATTTT. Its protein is CASRKVGTEATFDF.

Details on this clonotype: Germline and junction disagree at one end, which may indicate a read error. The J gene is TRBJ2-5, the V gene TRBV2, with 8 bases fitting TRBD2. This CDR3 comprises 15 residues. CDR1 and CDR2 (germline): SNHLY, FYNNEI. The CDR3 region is CASSDSGTWGENYDF. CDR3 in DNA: TGTGCCAGCAGTGATAGCGGGACTTGGGGAGAGAACTATGACTTC.

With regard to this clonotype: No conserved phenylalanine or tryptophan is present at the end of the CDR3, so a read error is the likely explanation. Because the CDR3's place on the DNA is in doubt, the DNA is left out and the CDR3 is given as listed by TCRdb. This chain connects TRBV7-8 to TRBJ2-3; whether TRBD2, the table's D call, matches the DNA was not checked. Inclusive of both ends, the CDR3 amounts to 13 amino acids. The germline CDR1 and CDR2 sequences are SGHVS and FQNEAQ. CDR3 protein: CASSVEGDGPVYG.